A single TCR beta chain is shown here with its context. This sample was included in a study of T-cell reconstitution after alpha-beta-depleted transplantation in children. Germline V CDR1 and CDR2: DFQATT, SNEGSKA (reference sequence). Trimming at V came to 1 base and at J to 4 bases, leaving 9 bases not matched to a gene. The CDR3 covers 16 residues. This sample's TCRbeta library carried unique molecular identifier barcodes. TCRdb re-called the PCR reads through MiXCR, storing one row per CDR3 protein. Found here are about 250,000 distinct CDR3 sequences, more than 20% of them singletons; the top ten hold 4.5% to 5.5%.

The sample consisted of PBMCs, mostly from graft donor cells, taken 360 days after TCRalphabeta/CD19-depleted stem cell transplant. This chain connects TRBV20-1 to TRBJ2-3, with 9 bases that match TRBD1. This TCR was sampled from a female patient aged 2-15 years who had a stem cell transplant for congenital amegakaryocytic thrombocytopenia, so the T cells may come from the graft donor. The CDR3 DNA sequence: TGCAGTGCTAGAGTGCCACAGGGGGCGCGCCCAGATACGCAGTATTTT. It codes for CSARVPQGARPDTQYF.